This is a list of T cell receptor beta chains from one sample in a study of blood T cell repertoires in COVID-19. Produced via immunoSEQ multiplex PCR; TCRdb's table is partial and in-frame only. The sample consists of some 270,000 clones, approximately 86% of them appearing once. The sequenced sample consisted of peripheral blood. The receptors derive from a human donor with COVID-19, enrolled during active disease. The donor label of this sample is uncertain. CDR3s include the opening cysteine and the closing phenylalanine or tryptophan. Each record gives: D gene, clone size, J gene, V gene, CDR3 DNA, CDR3 protein. The D gene is left open where the match is weak. Clone size, where shown, is once, few, many, or a class for clones that have expanded.

-,-,TRBJ1-1,TRBV6-6,TGTGCCAGCAGTTACTCGGCGGTTGAAGCTTTCTTT,CASSYSAVEAFF
TRBD1,-,TRBJ1-2,TRBV7-6,TGTGCCAGCAGCCCAACCTGGACAGGGGCCTATGGCTACACCTTC,CASSPTWTGAYGYTF
-,few,TRBJ1-2,TRBV19,TGTGCCAGTACCCCAAGGGGCAGCTATGGCTACACCTTC,CASTPRGSYGYTF
TRBD2,-,TRBJ2-5,TRBV6-1,TGTGCCAGCAGTGAAATGATACTAGCGGTGCAAGAGACCCAGTACTTC,CASSEMILAVQETQYF
-,-,TRBJ2-5,TRBV11-2,TGTGCCAGCAGCTTAGAGTTCTTGGCAGGTGGGGAGACCCAGTACTTC,CASSLEFLAGGETQYF
-,-,TRBJ1-3,TRBV10-1,TGCGCCAGCAGCCGGACAGTCGGAAACACCATATATTTT,CASSRTVGNTIYF
-,-,TRBJ2-7,TRBV5-6,TGTGCCAGCAGCGAGGAGGGTACCTACGAGCAGTACTTC,CASSEEGTYEQYF
TRBD1,once,TRBJ1-5,TRBV12-5,TGTGCTAGTGGTTTGGTACTAAGAACGTGGCAGGGGGATCAGCCCCAGCATTTT,CASGLVLRTWQGDQPQHF
TRBD2,-,TRBJ2-7,TRBV28,TGTGCCAGCAAAGGACTAGTCTACGAGCAGTACTTC,CASKGLVYEQYF
-,once,TRBJ1-3,TRBV5-5,TGTGCCAGCAGCTTACCGAGCTCTGGAAACACCATATATTTT,CASSLPSSGNTIYF
-,-,TRBJ1-5,TRBV19,TGTGCCAGTAGCCCCACAGCTTCCTCCCAGCATTTT,CASSPTASSQHF
-,once,TRBJ1-4,TRBV7-9,TGTGCCAGCAGCTTATCGGGGACGGGAGCTGAAAAACTGTTTTTT,CASSLSGTGAEKLFF
-,few,TRBJ1-6,TRBV5-1,TGCGCCAGCAGCAACGACAGTCGAATTAATTCACCCCTCCACTTT,CASSNDSRINSPLHF
TRBD2,-,TRBJ2-1,TRBV28,TGTGCCAGCAGTTTTAGGGGTCAGCGGGAGGGGTCTTCCTACAATGAGCAGTTCTTC,CASSFRGQREGSSYNEQFF
TRBD1,-,TRBJ1-4,TRBV5-5,TGTGCCAGCAGCTTGGCCATCGGGACAGGGGTTCCCACTAATGAAAAACTGTTTTTT,CASSLAIGTGVPTNEKLFF
-,-,TRBJ1-6,TRBV3-1/TRBV3-2,TGTGCCAGCAGCCAGGACAGTTTTCATTCACCCCTCCACTTT,CASSQDSFHSPLHF
-,few,TRBJ1-2,TRBV3-1/TRBV3-2,TGTGCCAGCAGCCAAGTGAGGAGAGGAGTCCATGGCTACACCTTC,CASSQVRRGVHGYTF
-,-,TRBJ1-2,TRBV6-1,TGTGCCAGCAGTGAGAACAGGGTTTCCTATGGCTACACCTTC,CASSENRVSYGYTF
TRBD2,-,TRBJ2-7,TRBV4-1,TGCGCCAGCGGGGACCGATCGCTAGCGGGAGTCTACGAGCAGTACTTC,CASGDRSLAGVYEQYF
-,-,TRBJ2-5,TRBV6-6,TGTGCCAGCAGTTCGCACCGGGAGACCCAGTACTTC,CASSSHRETQYF
-,-,TRBJ1-2,TRBV5-8,TGTGCCAGCAGCTTAGAGATAGTTAACTATGGCTACACCTTC,CASSLEIVNYGYTF
-,-,TRBJ2-2,TRBV11-2,TGTGCCAGCAGCTTAGATCAGAGAAACGGAGGGGTCACCGGGGAGCTGTTTTTT,CASSLDQRNGGVTGELFF
-,-,TRBJ2-3,TRBV5-1,TGCGCCAGCAGCTTAGATCTAGCGAGCACAGATACGCAGTATTTT,CASSLDLASTDTQYF
-,-,TRBJ2-7,TRBV19,TGTGCCAGTAGTATTCGACAGCGCGAAGGGGAGCAGTACTTC,CASSIRQREGEQYF
-,-,TRBJ1-3,TRBV29-1,TGCAGCGTTGGAGACAACTCTGGAAACACCATATATTTT,CSVGDNSGNTIYF
-,few,TRBJ2-5,TRBV5-6,TGTGCCAGCAGCTTGCCAGGGCCCGAGACCCAGTACTTC,CASSLPGPETQYF
-,-,TRBJ1-2,TRBV10-3,TGTGCCATCAGCCTAGGGGGTCGGTTCGATGGCTACACCTTC,CAISLGGRFDGYTF
TRBD2,-,TRBJ2-1,TRBV18,TGTGCCAGCTCAACGGGACTAGCGGGAGACAATGAGCAGTTCTTC,CASSTGLAGDNEQFF
TRBD1,-,TRBJ2-2,TRBV11-1,TGTGCCAGCAGCCCCAAGACAGGGGACACCGGGGAGCTGTTTTTT,CASSPKTGDTGELFF
-,-,TRBJ2-5,TRBV7-2,TGTGCCAGCAGCTTAGGTTGGGCCGGGGGGCTACAAGAGACCCAGTACTTC,CASSLGWAGGLQETQYF
TRBD2,-,TRBJ2-1,TRBV5-1,TGCGCCAGCAGCTTCGGACTAGCGGGAGGCCTCAATGAGCAGTTCTTC,CASSFGLAGGLNEQFF
TRBD1,-,TRBJ2-5,TRBV28,TGTGCCAGCAGTCCGGCAGGGGGTGGAACGGAGACCCAGTACTTC,CASSPAGGGTETQYF
-,-,TRBJ2-7,TRBV7-3,TGTGCCAGCAGCACCCTCCTCACAGGCGGCTCCTACGAGCAGTACTTC,CASSTLLTGGSYEQYF
-,-,TRBJ2-6,TRBV18,TGTGCCAGCTCGCCATCAGGGGAGGCCAACGTCCTGACTTTC,CASSPSGEANVLTF
-,-,TRBJ2-7,TRBV5-6,TGTGCCAGCAGCTCTACCGGGACAAGAGCCTACGAGCAGTACTTC,CASSSTGTRAYEQYF
-,once,TRBJ1-1,TRBV6-5,TGTGCCGGATTAGGACAGTACGGCACTGAAGCTTTCTTT,CAGLGQYGTEAFF
TRBD2,-,TRBJ2-7,TRBV11-3,TGTGCCAGCAGCCCGGGGGGGGGATTCTCCTACGAGCAGTACTTC,CASSPGGGFSYEQYF
TRBD2,-,TRBJ2-1,TRBV9,TGTGCCAGCACCTTAGCGGGAGTTGTCTACAATGAGCAGTTCTTC,CASTLAGVVYNEQFF
-,-,TRBJ2-4,TRBV19,TGTGCCAGTAGTGGACTGCTGTCGCCAGGGGAAAACATTCAGTACTTC,CASSGLLSPGENIQYF
-,-,TRBJ2-3,TRBV23-1,TGCGCCAGCAGCTCCACCCTCTACACAGATACGCAGTATTTT,CASSSTLYTDTQYF
-,-,TRBJ2-7,TRBV10-3,TGTGCCATCCAAGGCTCGGAGGGTTTATACGAGCAGTACTTC,CAIQGSEGLYEQYF
-,-,TRBJ1-2,TRBV6-1,TGTGCCAGCAGTGAAGTTGTGAGCTATGGCTACACCTTC,CASSEVVSYGYTF
-,-,TRBJ1-1,TRBV30,TGTGCCTGGAGTGTATTCCCTACCGTCACCACTGAAGCTTTCTTT,CAWSVFPTVTTEAFF
-,-,TRBJ1-4,TRBV6-2/TRBV6-3,TGTGCCAGCAGCCGCCCTTCAGGACGGGGATATGCAACTAATGAAAAACTGTTTTTT,CASSRPSGRGYATNEKLFF
TRBD1,few,TRBJ2-7,TRBV19,TGTGCCAGTACCGGGACAGGGGTTTACGAGCAGTACTTC,CASTGTGVYEQYF
-,once,TRBJ1-5,TRBV6-5,TGTGCCAGCAGTTATTCGGGGGTCGGAAGCAATCAGCCCCAGCATTTT,CASSYSGVGSNQPQHF
-,-,TRBJ1-3,TRBV5-8,TGTGCCAGCACCTCCACGGGGGAGGCTGGAAACACCATATATTTT,CASTSTGEAGNTIYF
-,-,TRBJ1-4,TRBV6-2/TRBV6-3,TGTGCCAGCAGTCCCCTACGATCAAGTGAAAAACTGTTTTTT,CASSPLRSSEKLFF
-,-,TRBJ1-3,TRBV6-5,TGTGCCAGCAGTTACAGGAGCTCTGGAAACACCATATATTTT,CASSYRSSGNTIYF
-,-,TRBJ2-7,TRBV28,TGTGCCAGCAGTCCGCGGGACAGAGCTTACGCCAGCGTCAGCTTC,CASSPRDRAYASVSF
-,-,TRBJ1-4,TRBV30,TGTGCCTGGAGTGTCCGGGCAGGGGCGAGAGAAAAACTGTTTTTT,CAWSVRAGAREKLFF